These 11 T cell receptor beta chains share one sample of origin, sequenced in a study of radiotherapy plus CTLA-4 blockade in lung cancer. Repertoires were generated with immunoSEQ multiplex PCR, while TCRdb's copy carries only in-frame clones and drops some. The sample contains about 78,000 clones, approximately 83% of which appear only once. The specimen was peripheral blood, collected from a patient treated with radiotherapy plus ipilimumab. The source is a human donor with non-small cell lung cancer who had a partial response to radiotherapy plus ipilimumab.

This chain uses TRBV7-2 with TRBJ1-2; D call uncertain. This CDR3 is built from 13 residues. Trimming left V 5 bases short and J 8 bases short, with 15 bases between. Germline CDR1 reads SGHTA; CDR2 reads FQGNSA. CDR3 nucleotide sequence: TGTGCCAGCAGCCCCGTTGGCAGACAAGGCTACACCTTC. Residues: CASSPVGRQGYTF.

This clone was recorded only once. This chain links TRBV29-1 with TRBJ1-2; TRBD1 matches 8 bases. The CDR3 is 13 amino acids. Germline V gene data show CDR1 as SQVTM and CDR2 as ANQGSEA. Trimming cost V 8 bases and J 8 bases; bases outside gene matches: 13. The CDR3 nucleotides read TGCAGCTACTATGGACAGGGTTTGGACGGCTACACCTTC. It specifies CSYYGQGLDGYTF.

The rearrangement joins TRBV11-3 to TRBJ2-3, with 8 bases fitting TRBD2. Per the germline V gene, CDR1 is SGHNT and CDR2 is YENEEA. V shed 5 bases and J 3 bases; nucleotides not matched to a gene: 7. This CDR3 comprises 15 residues. The CDR3 coding sequence is TGTGCCAGCAGCCCCAGCGGGAGTGAGACAGATACGCAGTATTTT. This codes for CASSPSGSETDTQYF. Using reference TRBV11-3 and TRBJ2-3 for the parts outside the CDR3, the full variable domain is EAGVVQSPRYKIIEKKQPVAFWCNPISGHNTLYWYLQNLGQGPELLIRYENEEAVDDSQLPKDRFSAERLKGVDSTLKIQPAELGDSAVYLCASSPSGSETDTQYFGPGTRLTVL.

This chain uses TRBV19 with TRBJ1-1; unclear D gene. Germline assignment: CDR1 LNHDA and CDR2 SQIVND (reference sequence). This CDR3 is 13 amino acids long. The V and J ends lost 4 bases and 4 bases respectively, with 10 bases between them. This chain's CDR3 is CASSTAGPTEAFF. The CDR3, as DNA: TGTGCCAGTAGTACGGCGGGCCCCACTGAAGCTTTCTTT.

There are a few counts of this clone. This chain joins TRBV19 and TRBJ2-7, with a weak D call TRBD1 (5 bases). The CDR3 totals 14 residues. Germline CDR1 is LNHDA and CDR2 is SQIVND (reference sequence). V dropped 6 bases and J dropped 2 bases, with 14 bases sitting between them. The CDR3 reads CASRAPGITYEQYF. The CDR3 DNA sequence: TGTGCCAGTAGGGCCCCAGGGATCACCTACGAGCAGTACTTC.

The chain employs TRBV7-2 and TRBJ2-7; no definite D call. V lost 2 bases, J lost 2 bases, and 10 bases lay in between. This CDR3 has 14 residues. From germline, CDR1 is SGHTA and CDR2 FQGNSA. CDR3 DNA sequence: TGTGCCAGCAGCTTATCCGCACAGACCTACGAGCAGTACGTC. Its translation is CASSLSAQTYEQYV.

The table lists this clone with a few counts. The chain is built from TRBV18 and TRBJ2-5, with 7 positions matching TRBD2. The CDR3 has 15 amino acids. After removal of 2 bases from V and 4 bases from J, the junction contained 7 bases not matched to a gene. Germline assignment: CDR1 KGHSH and CDR2 LQKENI. The CDR3 sequence: CASSPELASGETQYF. The CDR3 DNA is TGTGCCAGCTCACCAGAACTAGCGAGTGGAGAGACCCAGTACTTC.

This clone was counted a single time. Other DNA sequences in the same sample also yield this CDR3. J is TRBJ2-1 and V is TRBV6-5; perhaps TRBD1 as D (6 bases). The germline V gene encodes CDR1 MNHEY and CDR2 SVGAGI. The CDR3 runs to 14 residues. V was cut by 6 bases and J by 2 bases, with 11 bases left in between. The CDR3 spells CASSPGDTYNEQFF. The CDR3 nucleotides are TGTGCCAGCAGCCCCGGGGACACCTACAATGAGCAGTTCTTC.

The rearrangement joins TRBV11-2 to TRBJ2-1, with TRBD2 matching over 8 bases. V lost 5 bases and J lost 14; bases outside the gene matches: 11. The germline V gene encodes CDR1 SGHAT and CDR2 FQNNGV. The CDR3 length is 13 residues. The CDR3 sequence is CASSPQTAGEEFF. The DNA of the CDR3 is TGTGCCAGCAGCCCACAGACAGCGGGGGAGGAGTTCTTC.

The V gene is TRBV19, the J gene TRBJ1-5, with D possibly TRBD1 on 5 matching bases. The CDR3 covers 14 residues. Germline loops: CDR1 LNHDA, CDR2 SQIVND (reference sequence). The germline V and J ends were trimmed by 3 bases and 2 bases, with 8 bases remaining between them. CDR3 bases: TGTGCCAGTAGTATCGAAGGGGGCAATCAGCCCCAGCATTTT. Translating it yields CASSIEGGNQPQHF.

The V gene is TRBV6-5, the J gene TRBJ1-6, with TRBD1 matching 7 bases. Germline V gene data show CDR1 as MNHEY and CDR2 as SVGAGI. V shed 5 bases, J shed 4 bases, and the junction held 5 bases outside the gene matches. The CDR3 is made up of 15 amino acids. The CDR3 nucleotides read TGTGCCAGCAGTCCCTCGGGACAGTATAATTCACCCCTCCACTTT. Its translation is CASSPSGQYNSPLHF.